These T cell receptor beta chains were read from a single sample in a study of blood T cell repertoires in COVID-19. This table comes from immunoSEQ multiplex PCR, and its TCRdb copy is limited to in-frame clones, with some not included. The sample holds about 280,000 clones, 70% to 90% seen once. Material: PBMCs or T cells enriched from blood (not recorded which). Receptors originate from a woman aged 40 to 50 who had recovered from COVID-19. CDR3s include the opening cysteine and the closing phenylalanine or tryptophan. The D gene is left open where the match is weak. Clone sizes are given selectively: once, few, many, or a class where the clone is expanded.

TRBJ2-1	TRBD2	-	TRBV7-9	CASSPGLAGANNEQFF	TGTGCCAGCAGCCCAGGACTAGCGGGAGCAAACAATGAGCAGTTCTTC
TRBJ2-2	TRBD2	-	TRBV7-3	CASSIAGTSGRYRDTGELFF	TGTGCCAGCAGCATCGCCGGGACTAGCGGGAGGTATAGGGACACCGGGGAGCTGTTTTTT
TRBJ2-1	TRBD1	-	TRBV7-2	CASSVSGTGTRDEQFF	TGTGCCAGCAGCGTGTCCGGGACAGGGACCAGGGATGAGCAGTTCTTC
TRBJ1-4	TRBD1	-	TRBV5-6	CASSPNRGLSEKLFF	TGTGCCAGCAGCCCAAACAGGGGTTTAAGCGAAAAACTGTTTTTT
TRBJ2-5	TRBD1	-	TRBV7-3	CASSVTGQVQETQYF	TGTGCCAGCAGCGTGACGGGACAGGTACAAGAGACCCAGTACTTC
TRBJ1-1	-	-	TRBV10-3	CAISESRGMNTEAFF	TGTGCCATCAGTGAGTCGCGGGGGATGAACACTGAAGCTTTCTTT
TRBJ1-1	TRBD1	few	TRBV2	CASSLTGGTEAFF	TGTGCCAGCAGCCTGACAGGGGGCACTGAAGCTTTCTTT
TRBJ1-2	TRBD1	-	TRBV11-2	CASSLRQGPYGYTF	TGTGCCAGCAGCCTCCGACAGGGGCCCTATGGCTACACCTTC
TRBJ2-5	-	once	TRBV6-5	CASLQGPQETQYF	TGTGCCAGCCTACAGGGTCCTCAAGAGACCCAGTACTTC
TRBJ1-2	-	-	TRBV10-3	CAISESLGANYGYTF	TGTGCCATCAGTGAGTCGTTAGGGGCCAACTATGGCTACACCTTC
TRBJ1-2	-	-	TRBV5-1	CASSPDTQAYYGYTF	TGCGCCAGCAGCCCCGACACACAAGCCTACTATGGCTACACCTTC
TRBJ1-2	TRBD1	-	TRBV7-9	CASSRLDRGTGF	TGTGCCAGCAGCCGCCTAGACAGGGGAACGGGCTTC
TRBJ1-2	-	-	TRBV6-5	CASSPNPGGYTF	TGTGCCAGCAGTCCAAACCCGGGAGGCTACACCTTC
TRBJ2-5	TRBD2	-	TRBV15	CATTPLLAGGRPETQYF	TGTGCCACCACCCCACTCCTAGCGGGAGGGCGTCCCGAGACCCAGTACTTC
TRBJ2-6	-	-	TRBV28	CASSKTGSGANVLTF	TGTGCCAGCAGCAAAACAGGGTCTGGGGCCAACGTCCTGACTTTC
TRBJ2-7	-	few	TRBV7-9	CASSLGTPSEKTF	TGTGCCAGCAGCTTAGGGACACCCTCCGAAAAGACTTTC
TRBJ1-6	TRBD1	once	TRBV3-1/TRBV3-2	CASNRDRKDSPLHF	TGTGCCAGCAACCGGGACAGGAAGGATTCACCCCTCCACTTT
TRBJ1-2	-	-	TRBV5-1	CASSLDRFYGYTF	TGCGCCAGCAGCTTGGACAGATTCTATGGCTACACCTTC
TRBJ2-5	-	-	TRBV5-4	CASSPLQGGGETQYF	TGTGCCAGCAGCCCTTTACAGGGAGGGGGTGAGACCCAGTACTTC
TRBJ2-3	-	many	TRBV2	CASIEVPTSTDTQYF	TGTGCCAGCATAGAGGTCCCGACGAGCACAGATACGCAGTATTTT
TRBJ2-1	-	-	TRBV7-8	CASSSGLVSNEQFF	TGTGCCAGCAGCTCCGGCCTAGTCAGCAATGAGCAGTTCTTC
TRBJ2-7	-	-	TRBV11-2	CASSPRLGEQYF	TGTGCCAGCAGCCCTCGCCTAGGCGAGCAGTACTTC
TRBJ2-3	TRBD1	-	TRBV15	CATSRDRGTGGRDTQYF	TGTGCCACCAGCAGAGATCGTGGGACAGGGGGCCGAGATACGCAGTATTTT
TRBJ2-3	-	-	TRBV7-3	CASSFGGDTDTQYF	TGTGCCAGCAGCTTCGGAGGGGACACAGATACGCAGTATTTT
TRBJ2-2	-	-	TRBV11-3	CASSPGWGAGELFF	TGTGCCAGCAGCCCCGGTTGGGGGGCCGGGGAGCTGTTTTTT